These 3 T cell receptor beta chains originate from one sample sequenced in a study of CD8+CD57+ T cells in acquired aplastic anemia. Genomic DNA templated the TCR beta VDJ and CDR3 profiling. TCRdb processed the reads anew with MiXCR; each CDR3 protein has one entry. The profile shows some 240,000 distinct CDR3 sequences, approximately 35% of them singletons. The sample was sorted CD4+, CD8+, or CD8+CD57+ T cells (not recorded which) from PBMCs. Source of these receptors: a human donor in good health, serving as a control.

This clonotype was found many times. V gene TRBV7-2 combines with J gene TRBJ2-1; no clear D gene. The germline gives CDR1 SGHTA, CDR2 FQGNSA. CDR3 length: 12 amino acids. V shed 5 bases and J shed 6 bases, with 8 bases lying between them. In DNA, the CDR3 is TGTGCCAGCAGCCTAGAATCCAATGAGCAGTTCTTC. Encoded protein: CASSLESNEQFF.

This clonotype was found many times. The rearrangement joins TRBV10-3 to TRBJ1-2; D is possibly TRBD1 (5 bases). The V end lost 2 bases, the J end lost 2 bases, and 18 bases lay between the germline ends. This CDR3 has 17 residues. Germline V lookup: CDR1 ENHRY, CDR2 SYGVKD. The CDR3 here is CAISEEGLRDENYGYTF. DNA for the CDR3: TGTGCCATCAGTGAGGAGGGGTTGCGGGACGAGAACTATGGCTACACCTTC.

This clonotype was seen many times. The J gene is TRBJ2-1, the V gene TRBV10-1, with 7 bases fitting TRBD2. The CDR3 is 14 residues long. Germline V CDR1 and CDR2: WNHNN, SYGVQD (reference sequence). The V segment lost 0 bases and the J segment 6 bases; nucleotides outside the gene matches: 2. Here the CDR3 DNA reads TGCGCCAGCAGTGAGTCGGCTAGCGGCAATGAGCAGTTCTTC. The encoded protein is CASSESASGNEQFF.